The clone carrying this T cell receptor (beta chain) was counted only a few times. From germline, CDR1 is SGHNT and CDR2 YYREEE (reference sequence). The CDR3 is made up of 13 amino acids. The trim removed 2 bases at V and 8 bases at J, leaving 5 bases unmatched. The TCR beta CDR3 regions underwent amplification using RNA transcripts as the source. The primer set for the first-round RT-PCR of the TCR CDR3 was HTBI. One entry per CDR3 protein results from TCRdb running MiXCR on the multiplex PCR reads. The sample consists of roughly 700,000 distinct CDR3 sequences, approximately 40% of them appearing once. This sample was taken from a study of T cells in Graves' hyperthyroidism and ophthalmopathy.

The sequence was obtained from a woman aged 40 to 55 with Graves' hyperthyroidism. Sequencing was performed on blood. The rearrangement links TRBV5-4 to TRBJ1-2, with 8 bases matching TRBD1. The CDR3 protein is CASSFSRGLGYTF. CDR3 coding DNA: TGTGCCAGCAGCTTTAGCAGGGGGCTCGGCTACACCTTC.